This passage covers 2 T cell receptor beta chains from one sample sequenced in a study of shared clonotypes between healthy human individuals. It was CD45RO-negative cells, positively selected for CCR7, that made up naive CD8 cells, with terminally differentiated effector memory CD45RA+ cells excluded. Sequencing was performed with immunoSEQ multiplex PCR; in TCRdb, only in-frame clones are kept and a portion is missing. The data contain around 2,000,000 clones, 85% to 95% of them singletons. The sequenced material came from naive CD8+ T cells sorted from blood. These receptors were collected from a man between 18 and 29 years old in good health.

The chain employs TRBV19 and TRBJ2-1, with 7 bases matching TRBD1. The CDR3 length is 15 residues. The J segment lost 7 bases and the V segment lost 0 bases, leaving 6 bases of the junction unmatched. The germline gives CDR1 LNHDA, CDR2 SQIVND (reference sequence). The CDR3: CASSIDINRGNEQFF. CDR3 coding DNA: TGTGCCAGTAGTATAGATATAAACAGGGGAAATGAGCAGTTCTTC.

The chain employs TRBV9 and TRBJ2-2; 10 nucleotides line up with TRBD1. The trim removed 2 bases at V and 6 bases at J, leaving 7 bases unmatched. The CDR3 consists of 16 residues. Germline V gene lookup returns CDR1 SGDLS and CDR2 YYNGEE. The CDR3 nucleotides read TGTGCCAGCAGCGTCGGGACAGGGGTTCGATCCGGGGAGCTGTTTTTT. Translating gives CASSVGTGVRSGELFF. Based on the CDR3 plus reference TRBV9 and TRBJ2-2, the full variable domain is DSGVTQTPKHLITATGQRVTLRCSPRSGDLSVYWYQQSLDQGLQFLIQYYNGEERAKGNILERFSAQQFPDLHSELNLSSLELGDSALYFCASSVGTGVRSGELFFGEGSRLTVL.